The entry that follows covers one T cell receptor (beta chain) sequence. Its antigen is undetermined. The data were obtained in a study of CD4 T cells in relation to SARS-CoV-2 and coronaviruses. Libraries were prepared by immunoSEQ multiplex PCR; TCRdb keeps only in-frame clonotypes and omits some of them. This sample has roughly 25,000 clones, with 65% to 80% found just once. V lost 8 bases and J 0 bases, leaving 13 bases between the germline ends. The CDR3 contains 15 residues. Germline CDR1 MNHEY, CDR2 SVGAGI. Unexposed donor CD4+ T cells date from 2011-2018, before the COVID-19 pandemic. CD4+ T cells were isolated from the cells after nine to eleven days of culture. Cells permitting, SARS-CoV-2 S/N and four cold-coronavirus spikes were tested on unexposed-donor CD4+ T cells.

Specimen: CD4+ T cells from PBMCs, cultured in vitro. The sequence was collected from a human donor in good health. The V call is TRBV6-5, the J call TRBJ1-4; tentative D call: TRBD1 (5 bases). The CDR3 sequence is CASLRTPATNEKLFF. The CDR3 nucleotides are TGTGCCAGCCTTCGGACACCTGCAACTAATGAAAAACTGTTTTTT.